This is a list of T cell receptor beta chains from one sample in a study of control samples from healthy donors and cancer patients. Using immunoSEQ multiplex PCR, the repertoire was profiled, and TCRdb retains in-frame clones only, with some absent. The sample shows 100,000 to 150,000 clones, around 90% of them seen only once. The sequencing sample was made of blood. The origin of the receptors is a man in his forties in good health. The CDR3 runs from the conserved cysteine through the conserved F or W. Fields, in order: clone size, J gene, V gene, D gene, CDR3 protein, CDR3 DNA. The D gene is left open where the match is weak. Expanded clones are given a class, and other clones once, few, many or no size at all.

abundance: .; j_gene: TRBJ2-7; v_gene: TRBV28; d_gene: .; CDR3aa: CASTRSRVTYEQYF; CDR3nt: TGTGCCAGCACCCGGTCCAGGGTAACCTACGAGCAGTACTTC
abundance: once; j_gene: TRBJ2-1; v_gene: TRBV6-5; d_gene: TRBD1; CDR3aa: CASNRTGSVNEQFF; CDR3nt: TGTGCCAGCAATAGGACAGGGTCCGTCAATGAGCAGTTCTTC
abundance: once; j_gene: TRBJ1-2; v_gene: TRBV25-1; d_gene: .; CDR3aa: CASSFDGYTF; CDR3nt: TGTGCCAGCAGTTTCGATGGCTACACCTTC
abundance: .; j_gene: TRBJ2-3; v_gene: TRBV5-1; d_gene: .; CDR3aa: CASSSHRDETDTQYF; CDR3nt: TGCGCCAGCAGCTCCCACAGGGACGAGACAGATACGCAGTATTTT
abundance: .; j_gene: TRBJ2-6; v_gene: TRBV27; d_gene: .; CDR3aa: CASSKQAVGGANVLTF; CDR3nt: TGTGCCAGCAGTAAGCAGGCCGTTGGTGGGGCCAACGTCCTGACTTTC
abundance: .; j_gene: TRBJ2-1; v_gene: TRBV9; d_gene: .; CDR3aa: CASSGRGSSFNEQFF; CDR3nt: TGTGCCAGCAGCGGACGAGGGTCCTCTTTCAATGAGCAGTTCTTC
abundance: .; j_gene: TRBJ2-5; v_gene: TRBV11-2; d_gene: .; CDR3aa: CASRSQLRETQYF; CDR3nt: TGTGCCAGCAGATCGCAGCTGAGGGAGACCCAGTACTTC
abundance: .; j_gene: TRBJ1-1; v_gene: TRBV4-1; d_gene: .; CDR3aa: CASSQDPTPTEAFF; CDR3nt: TGCGCCAGCAGCCAAGATCCCACCCCCACTGAAGCTTTCTTT
abundance: once; j_gene: TRBJ1-6; v_gene: TRBV18; d_gene: TRBD1; CDR3aa: CASSPPHGQGNSPLHF; CDR3nt: TGTGCCAGCTCACCACCCCACGGACAGGGGAATTCACCCCTCCACTTT
abundance: .; j_gene: TRBJ2-2; v_gene: TRBV12-3/TRBV12-4; d_gene: .; CDR3aa: CASSLKGPGELFF; CDR3nt: TGTGCCAGCAGTTTAAAGGGGCCCGGGGAGCTGTTTTTT
abundance: .; j_gene: TRBJ2-5; v_gene: TRBV10-3; d_gene: .; CDR3aa: CAISGRDSAQETQYF; CDR3nt: TGTGCCATCAGTGGCCGGGACTCCGCGCAAGAGACCCAGTACTTC
abundance: .; j_gene: TRBJ1-1; v_gene: TRBV7-3; d_gene: .; CDR3aa: CASSRGGFTEAFF; CDR3nt: TGTGCCAGCAGTCGAGGTGGATTCACTGAAGCTTTCTTT
abundance: .; j_gene: TRBJ2-3; v_gene: TRBV27; d_gene: .; CDR3aa: CASRAGREYTDTQYF; CDR3nt: TGTGCCAGCAGGGCCGGCCGAGAATACACAGATACGCAGTATTTT
abundance: .; j_gene: TRBJ2-5; v_gene: TRBV7-3; d_gene: TRBD2; CDR3aa: CASSLSPSGLLETQYF; CDR3nt: TGTGCCAGCAGCTTAAGTCCTAGCGGGTTGTTGGAGACCCAGTACTTC
abundance: .; j_gene: TRBJ2-2; v_gene: TRBV5-6; d_gene: .; CDR3aa: CASSLAAGELFF; CDR3nt: TGTGCCAGCAGCTTAGCTGCCGGGGAGCTGTTTTTT
abundance: .; j_gene: TRBJ2-1; v_gene: TRBV6-5; d_gene: TRBD2; CDR3aa: CASSSPSGGSYNEQFF; CDR3nt: TGTGCCAGCAGTTCCCCTAGCGGGGGGTCCTACAATGAGCAGTTCTTC
abundance: .; j_gene: TRBJ1-2; v_gene: TRBV5-6; d_gene: .; CDR3aa: CASSRNYGYTF; CDR3nt: TGTGCCAGCAGCCGGAACTATGGCTACACCTTC
abundance: .; j_gene: TRBJ2-4; v_gene: TRBV5-1; d_gene: .; CDR3aa: CASANHDRNIQYF; CDR3nt: TGCGCCAGCGCGAATCACGATAGAAACATTCAGTACTTC
abundance: .; j_gene: TRBJ2-5; v_gene: TRBV6-5; d_gene: .; CDR3aa: CATKSRGPIQETQYF; CDR3nt: TGTGCCACCAAGTCCAGGGGCCCCATACAAGAGACCCAGTACTTC
abundance: .; j_gene: TRBJ2-3; v_gene: TRBV7-3; d_gene: .; CDR3aa: CASSLTRADTQYF; CDR3nt: TGTGCCAGCAGCTTAACCCGGGCAGATACGCAGTATTTT
abundance: .; j_gene: TRBJ2-5; v_gene: TRBV20-1; d_gene: .; CDR3aa: CSASFRGRETQYF; CDR3nt: TGCAGTGCTAGTTTTCGGGGGAGAGAGACCCAGTACTTC
abundance: .; j_gene: TRBJ1-5; v_gene: TRBV24-1; d_gene: .; CDR3aa: CATSDGGWRNQPQHF; CDR3nt: TGTGCCACCAGTGACGGGGGTTGGAGGAATCAGCCCCAGCATTTT
abundance: .; j_gene: TRBJ2-5; v_gene: TRBV7-9; d_gene: .; CDR3aa: CASSHGGLQETQYF; CDR3nt: TGTGCCAGCAGCCACGGGGGGCTCCAAGAGACCCAGTACTTC
abundance: medium-sized; j_gene: TRBJ1-1; v_gene: TRBV5-6; d_gene: .; CDR3aa: CASSLGTLEAFF; CDR3nt: TGTGCCAGCAGCCTGGGAACATTGGAAGCTTTCTTT
abundance: .; j_gene: TRBJ2-3; v_gene: TRBV11-2; d_gene: .; CDR3aa: CASSRRQLEFPYTQYF; CDR3nt: TGTGCCAGCAGCCGTCGACAGCTTGAGTTCCCGTATACGCAGTATTTT
abundance: .; j_gene: TRBJ2-2; v_gene: TRBV7-7; d_gene: .; CDR3aa: CASSIDVFSPGELFF; CDR3nt: TGTGCTAGCAGCATCGACGTTTTTAGCCCCGGGGAGCTGTTTTTT
abundance: once; j_gene: TRBJ2-3; v_gene: TRBV27; d_gene: TRBD2; CDR3aa: CASAPGTSGGRYFTDTQYF; CDR3nt: TGTGCCAGCGCCCCCGGGACTAGCGGGGGCCGATATTTCACAGATACGCAGTATTTT
abundance: .; j_gene: TRBJ1-6; v_gene: TRBV6-5; d_gene: .; CDR3aa: CASRPRVAPLHF; CDR3nt: TGTGCCAGCAGACCCAGGGTTGCCCCCCTCCACTTT
abundance: .; j_gene: TRBJ2-4; v_gene: TRBV5-1; d_gene: .; CDR3aa: CASSLSGLNIQYF; CDR3nt: TGCGCCAGCAGCTTATCAGGGTTAAACATTCAGTACTTC
abundance: .; j_gene: TRBJ1-4; v_gene: TRBV3-1/TRBV3-2; d_gene: .; CDR3aa: CASSQEGEGTNEKLFF; CDR3nt: TGTGCCAGCAGCCAAGAAGGTGAGGGTACGAATGAAAAACTGTTTTTT
abundance: .; j_gene: TRBJ1-5; v_gene: TRBV9; d_gene: .; CDR3aa: CASSVTDSNQPQHF; CDR3nt: TGTGCCAGCAGCGTGACAGATAGCAATCAGCCCCAGCATTTT
abundance: .; j_gene: TRBJ1-2; v_gene: TRBV6-5; d_gene: TRBD1; CDR3aa: CASSEDRDNYGYTF; CDR3nt: TGTGCCAGCAGCGAGGACAGGGACAACTATGGCTACACCTTC
abundance: .; j_gene: TRBJ2-1; v_gene: TRBV2; d_gene: .; CDR3aa: CASTRVNNEQFF; CDR3nt: TGTGCCAGCACCAGGGTAAACAATGAGCAGTTCTTC
abundance: .; j_gene: TRBJ1-4; v_gene: TRBV5-1; d_gene: TRBD1; CDR3aa: CASSPRQGMGANEKLFF; CDR3nt: TGCGCCAGCAGCCCCAGACAGGGAATGGGGGCTAATGAAAAACTGTTTTTT
abundance: .; j_gene: TRBJ2-3; v_gene: TRBV5-8; d_gene: .; CDR3aa: CASSLEAGSVADTQYF; CDR3nt: TGTGCCAGCAGCTTGGAGGCGGGGAGTGTTGCAGATACGCAGTATTTT
abundance: .; j_gene: TRBJ1-5; v_gene: TRBV6-6; d_gene: .; CDR3aa: CASSYSQGSQHF; CDR3nt: TGTGCCAGCAGTTACTCGCAGGGGTCCCAGCATTTT
abundance: few; j_gene: TRBJ2-7; v_gene: TRBV2; d_gene: TRBD1; CDR3aa: CASTAQGASYEQYF; CDR3nt: TGTGCCAGCACCGCTCAGGGGGCCTCCTACGAGCAGTACTTC
abundance: once; j_gene: TRBJ1-5; v_gene: TRBV18; d_gene: .; CDR3aa: CASSPIGGNQPQHF; CDR3nt: TGTGCCAGCTCACCGATAGGGGGTAATCAGCCCCAGCATTTT
abundance: .; j_gene: TRBJ2-1; v_gene: TRBV2; d_gene: .; CDR3aa: CASRKSIAAYNEQFF; CDR3nt: TGTGCCAGCAGGAAGAGCATTGCGGCCTACAATGAGCAGTTCTTC
abundance: .; j_gene: TRBJ2-3; v_gene: TRBV30; d_gene: TRBD2; CDR3aa: CAWSPGLAGYTDTQYF; CDR3nt: TGTGCCTGGAGTCCGGGACTAGCGGGGTACACAGATACGCAGTATTTT
abundance: .; j_gene: TRBJ1-4; v_gene: TRBV19; d_gene: .; CDR3aa: CASSIDWRGHHSDEKLFF; CDR3nt: TGTGCCAGTAGTATCGACTGGCGGGGTCACCATTCGGACGAAAAACTGTTTTTT
abundance: .; j_gene: TRBJ1-4; v_gene: TRBV29-1; d_gene: TRBD1; CDR3aa: CSVAGTGYEKLFF; CDR3nt: TGCAGCGTCGCCGGGACAGGCTATGAAAAACTGTTTTTT
abundance: .; j_gene: TRBJ2-7; v_gene: TRBV9; d_gene: .; CDR3aa: CASSVGSDSYEQYF; CDR3nt: TGTGCCAGCAGCGTAGGGTCCGACAGCTACGAGCAGTACTTC
abundance: .; j_gene: TRBJ1-5; v_gene: TRBV4-1; d_gene: TRBD1; CDR3aa: CASSQASQGAFQPQHF; CDR3nt: TGCGCCAGCAGCCAAGCATCACAGGGGGCATTCCAGCCCCAGCATTTT
abundance: .; j_gene: TRBJ1-2; v_gene: TRBV5-6; d_gene: .; CDR3aa: CASSLKGQNYGYTF; CDR3nt: TGTGCCAGCAGCTTGAAAGGACAGAACTATGGCTACACCTTC
abundance: .; j_gene: TRBJ1-2; v_gene: TRBV27; d_gene: .; CDR3aa: CASTSGREANYGYTF; CDR3nt: TGTGCCAGCACCTCCGGCCGGGAAGCTAACTATGGCTACACCTTC
abundance: .; j_gene: TRBJ2-1; v_gene: TRBV11-2; d_gene: .; CDR3aa: CASSLAVQAEQFF; CDR3nt: TGTGCCAGCAGCTTAGCGGTCCAGGCAGAGCAGTTCTTC
abundance: .; j_gene: TRBJ2-4; v_gene: TRBV9; d_gene: TRBD2; CDR3aa: CASSGRTSEAKNIQYF; CDR3nt: TGTGCCAGCAGCGGAAGGACTAGCGAAGCCAAAAACATTCAGTACTTC
abundance: .; j_gene: TRBJ1-6; v_gene: TRBV6-5; d_gene: .; CDR3aa: CASSYSRYNSPLHF; CDR3nt: TGTGCCAGCAGTTACTCACGCTATAATTCACCCCTCCACTTT
abundance: .; j_gene: TRBJ1-6; v_gene: TRBV27; d_gene: .; CDR3aa: CASSFAGVAGNSPLHF; CDR3nt: TGTGCCAGCAGTTTTGCTGGGGTGGCCGGGAATTCACCCCTCCACTTT
abundance: .; j_gene: TRBJ1-1; v_gene: TRBV7-9; d_gene: .; CDR3aa: CASSFGQGEAFF; CDR3nt: TGTGCCAGCAGCTTTGGGCAGGGCGAAGCTTTCTTT
abundance: once; j_gene: TRBJ1-5; v_gene: TRBV19; d_gene: .; CDR3aa: CASSIRWDYSNQPQHF; CDR3nt: TGTGCCAGTAGTATCCGGTGGGACTATAGCAATCAGCCCCAGCATTTT